Described below is a single TCR beta chain sequence and its context. Measured with immunoSEQ multiplex PCR; TCRdb has only the in-frame clones, and not every one. The sample records tens of thousands of clones, nearly 95% being singletons. V shed 3 bases, J shed 3 bases, and the junction held 7 bases outside the gene matches. The V gene's germline CDR1 is SGHAT and CDR2 FQNNGV. The CDR3 has 15 residues. The data originate from a study of T cell changes during pregnancy in multiple sclerosis. The chain couples TRBV11-2 to TRBJ1-1; TRBD1 aligns across 7 bases. The sequence came from a female donor with multiple sclerosis, enrolled in a pregnancy study. This specimen consisted of peripheral blood, obtained in the first trimester of pregnancy. The CDR3 DNA follows: TGTGCCAGCAGCTTCAGACAGGGTATGGACACTGAAGCTTTCTTT. Protein: CASSFRQGMDTEAFF.